The clone carrying this T cell receptor (beta chain) turned up a few times. Its specificity is not known. These data are taken from a study of shared clonotypes between healthy human individuals. General study points: Among donors, clonotype sharing was expected to be affected by sequencing depth. The study's rarefaction showed incomplete sorted-subset sequencing despite large depth.

Germline V CDR1 and CDR2: KGHSH, LQKENI. V shed 5 bases and J shed 5 bases, with 9 bases lying between them. The CDR3 runs to 13 residues. CD45RO+ cells joined CCR7-negative CD45RA+ TemRA cells to form CD8 memory. Using immunoSEQ multiplex PCR, the repertoire was profiled, and TCRdb retains in-frame clones only, with some absent. The data contain tens of thousands of clones, roughly three fifths of them singletons. The sample comprised memory CD8+ T cells sorted from blood. Subset meaning: CD45RO+ cells pooled with CCR7-negative TemRA cells. The TCR comes from a man aged 25-45 years in good health. V usage is TRBV18 and J usage is TRBJ1-4; D gene unclear. CDR3: CASSERRNEKLFF. The CDR3 region has the DNA TGTGCCAGCTCAGAACGGAGAAATGAAAAACTGTTTTTT.